Each of the 22 T cell receptor beta chains below was sequenced from the same sample in a study of blood T cell repertoires in COVID-19. TCRdb keeps only in-frame clones here, not all; method: immunoSEQ multiplex PCR. This sample has roughly 290,000 clones, with roughly 87% found just once. Sequencing was carried out using PBMCs or T cells enriched from blood (not recorded which). The receptor source for this set is a middle-aged woman who had recovered from COVID-19.

The V and J genes are TRBV3-1 (or the pseudogene TRBV3-2) and TRBJ2-1; TRBD2 is a possible D gene (6 bases). This CDR3 is 15 amino acids long. The germline CDR1 and CDR2 sequences are LGHDT and YNNKEL (reference sequence). V was trimmed by 1 base and J by 8 bases, leaving 15 bases between them. This CDR3 reads CASSQVGGAEHEQFF. As DNA, the CDR3 is TGTGCCAGCAGCCAAGTGGGGGGAGCGGAACATGAGCAGTTCTTC.

The sample holds a few counts of this clone. The CDR3 spells CASSVGGDYGYTF. CDR3 DNA sequence: TGTGCCAGCAGCGTAGGGGGGGACTATGGCTACACCTTC. The chain uses TRBV9 and TRBJ1-2; weak D call: TRBD1 (5 bases). CDR3 length equals 13 residues. Trimming removed 0 bases from V and 3 bases from J, with 6 bases in between. CDR1 and CDR2 from the germline V gene are SGDLS and YYNGEE. Drawing the rest from reference TRBV9 and TRBJ1-2, the complete variable domain is DSGVTQTPKHLITATGQRVTLRCSPRSGDLSVYWYQQSLDQGLQFLIQYYNGEERAKGNILERFSAQQFPDLHSELNLSSLELGDSALYFCASSVGGDYGYTFGSGTRLTVV.

The table lists this clone with a few counts. The CDR3 is CASSSPRDKNTGELFF. Written as DNA, the CDR3 is TGTGCCAGCAGCAGTCCCCGGGACAAGAACACCGGGGAGCTGTTTTTT. The chain joins TRBV13 to TRBJ2-2, with a possible D match to TRBD1 (6 bases). This CDR3 region has 16 residues. Per germline, CDR1 PRHDT and CDR2 FYEKMQ (reference sequence). V was clipped by 5 bases and J by 1 base, with 14 bases between them.

This sequence joins TRBV7-8 and TRBJ2-7; 8 bases are a match to TRBD2. V lost 5 bases to trimming and J lost 4 bases; unmatched junction nucleotides: 7. The CDR3 contains 14 residues. CDR1 and CDR2 (germline): SGHVS, FQNEAQ. The CDR3 coding sequence is TGTGCCAGCAGCCCTCGGGAGGGCCAGTACGAGCAGTACTTC. Amino acid sequence: CASSPREGQYEQYF.

Comments on this clone: Other nucleotide sequences from this sample produce the same CDR3. The chain combines TRBV12-3 or TRBV12-4 with TRBJ2-5, with a tentative D call TRBD1 (5 bases). The V and J ends lost 3 bases and 3 bases respectively, with 8 bases between them. The CDR3 extends over 13 amino acids. CDR3 residues: CASSFGQEETQYF. The CDR3 coding sequence is TGTGCCAGCAGTTTCGGACAAGAAGAGACCCAGTACTTC.

The V and J genes are TRBV24-1 and TRBJ2-5, with D perhaps matching TRBD2 (5 bases). V lost 2 bases to trimming and J lost 5 bases, with 14 bases between them. Germline V gene data show CDR1 as KGHDR and CDR2 as SFDVKD. The CDR3 totals 15 residues. The chain's CDR3 is CATSDSRGGQETQYF. The CDR3 DNA is TGTGCCACCAGTGATTCTCGGGGTGGGCAGGAGACCCAGTACTTC.

This clone was detected once. The rearrangement links TRBV4-2 to TRBJ2-5; D call uncertain. This CDR3 spans 13 amino acids. With 4 bases removed from V and 0 bases from J, the gap between germline ends came to 6 bases. The germline V gene has CDR1 LGHNA and CDR2 YNFKEQ. CDR3 region: CASSPPDQETQYF. CDR3 coding DNA: TGTGCCAGCAGCCCCCCGGACCAAGAGACCCAGTACTTC.

The chain couples TRBV28 to TRBJ1-1; perhaps TRBD1 as D (5 bases). Germline assignment: CDR1 MDHEN and CDR2 SYDVKM. The CDR3 is 14 residues long. Trimming left V 2 bases short and J 6 bases short, with 13 bases between. CDR3 loop: CASSLIRRDSEAFF. For the CDR3, the DNA is TGTGCCAGCAGTTTAATCCGGCGGGACTCTGAAGCTTTCTTT. The full variable domain, completed using reference TRBV28 and TRBJ1-1, is DVKVTQSSRYLVKRTGEKVFLECVQDMDHENMFWYRQDPGLGLRLIYFSYDVKMKEKGDIPEGYSVSREKKERFSLILESASTNQTSMYLCASSLIRRDSEAFFGQGTRLTVV.

This chain links TRBV5-4 with TRBJ2-1; 7 bases align to TRBD2. Germline CDR1 and CDR2: SGHNT and YYREEE (reference sequence). This CDR3 contains 15 residues. V shed 5 bases and J 6 bases; nucleotides not matched to a gene: 11. CDR3 in amino acids: CASSEASGIGNEQFF. The CDR3 DNA sequence: TGTGCCAGCAGTGAAGCTAGCGGTATAGGCAATGAGCAGTTCTTC.

The chain combines TRBV7-9 with TRBJ1-3, with D maybe TRBD1 (5 bases). Germline V gene lookup returns CDR1 SEHNR and CDR2 FQNEAQ (reference sequence). This CDR3 has 16 residues. The V and J ends lost 5 bases and 4 bases respectively, with 18 bases between them. This CDR3 is CASSQQDAGVGNTIYF. Here the CDR3 DNA reads TGTGCCAGCAGCCAACAGGATGCGGGGGTCGGAAACACCATATATTTT.

The chain links TRBV3-1 (or the pseudogene TRBV3-2) to TRBJ2-6; D is possibly TRBD1 (5 bases). Germline V gene lookup returns CDR1 LGHDT and CDR2 YNNKEL (reference sequence). The CDR3 spans 15 residues. Deletions cut 6 bases from V and 2 bases from J, with 11 bases between. The CDR3 DNA is TGTGCCAGCAGTACTACAGGACCTGGGGCCAACGTCCTGACTTTC. It encodes CASSTTGPGANVLTF.

This clone was counted between two and nine times. This sequence joins TRBV11-2 and TRBJ2-7; 9 bases are a match to TRBD1. The CDR3 consists of 14 residues. The ends lost 3 bases at V and 4 bases at J; junction bases unmatched: 4. The germline CDR1 and CDR2 sequences are SGHAT and FQNNGV. CDR3 nucleotide sequence: TGTGCCAGCAGCTTCGGGACAGGGAAATACGAGCAGTACTTC. Amino acids: CASSFGTGKYEQYF.

The chain couples TRBV9 to TRBJ2-7; TRBD2 might be the D (7 bases). Trimming removed 2 bases at V and 2 bases at J, with 20 bases between. The CDR3 totals 17 residues. Per germline, CDR1 SGDLS and CDR2 YYNGEE. CDR3 in DNA: TGTGCCAGCAGCGTTGGGGGCCTAGCGGAAATTGCCTACGAGCAGTACTTC. It encodes CASSVGGLAEIAYEQYF.

This chain connects TRBV7-3 to TRBJ2-1, with TRBD2 matching over 16 bases. V lost 5 bases to trimming and J lost 8 bases; unmatched junction nucleotides: 6. Germline-derived CDR1 and CDR2 are SGHTA and FQGTGA. The CDR3 loop spans 16 amino acids. The CDR3: CASSPRGTSGRDEQFF. DNA of the CDR3: TGTGCCAGCAGCCCGAGGGGGACTAGCGGGAGGGATGAGCAGTTCTTC.

The rearrangement uses TRBV28 and TRBJ1-6; D remains unclear. The CDR3 covers 15 residues. The V end was cut by 8 bases, the J end by 2 bases, with 13 bases between. Germline assignment: CDR1 MDHEN and CDR2 SYDVKM. CDR3 region: CASLRRLTYNSPLHF. In DNA, the CDR3 is TGTGCCAGCCTGCGGCGGCTCACCTATAATTCACCCCTCCACTTT. The variable domain in full, with the rest retrieved from reference TRBV28 and TRBJ1-6, is DVKVTQSSRYLVKRTGEKVFLECVQDMDHENMFWYRQDPGLGLRLIYFSYDVKMKEKGDIPEGYSVSREKKERFSLILESASTNQTSMYLCASLRRLTYNSPLHFGNGTRLTVT.

The chain combines TRBV6-2 or TRBV6-3 with TRBJ2-3, with 7 bases identical to TRBD2. The CDR3 is 19 amino acids. V dropped 0 bases and J dropped 0; count of bases not matched to a gene: 12. Germline V gene sequence: CDR1 MNHEY, CDR2 SVGEGT. This chain's CDR3 is CASSYSSTPSGYSTDTQYF. In nucleotides, the CDR3 is TGTGCCAGCAGTTACTCGAGTACTCCTAGCGGATATAGCACAGATACGCAGTATTTT.

V gene TRBV11-2 combines with J gene TRBJ1-2; the match to TRBD1 covers 9 bases. CDR3 length: 15 residues. Germline V gives CDR1 SGHAT, CDR2 FQNNGV. J lost 4 bases, V lost 3 bases, and 6 bases had no gene match. CDR3 region: CASSLTGTGIYGYTF. The CDR3 DNA sequence: TGTGCCAGCAGCTTGACTGGGACAGGGATCTATGGCTACACCTTC.

J is TRBJ2-3 and V is TRBV6-1; 9 positions agree with TRBD2. CDR1 MNHNS and CDR2 SASEGT come from the germline V gene. Trimming removed 1 base from V and 5 bases from J; junction bases left unmatched: 7. The CDR3 sequence is 16 residues long. The CDR3 protein is CASSEGGGRAIDTQYF. The CDR3 coding sequence is TGTGCCAGCAGTGAAGGGGGCGGGAGGGCCATAGATACGCAGTATTTT.

This sequence joins TRBV20-1 and TRBJ2-7, with 10 bases aligning to TRBD2. Trimming took 3 bases from V and 6 from J; bases not matched to a gene: 14. The CDR3 is 16 residues long. Germline-derived CDR1 and CDR2 are DFQATT and SNEGSKA (reference sequence). CDR3 bases: TGCAGTGCTAGTGTGCTGAGCGGGAGGGCGAAGGGCGAGCAGTACTTC. This translates into CSASVLSGRAKGEQYF.

The chain joins TRBV2 to TRBJ2-7, with TRBD1 as a possible D gene (5 bases). Germline CDR1 SNHLY, CDR2 FYNNEI. Trimming pared 2 bases from V and 0 bases from J, leaving 11 bases between. CDR3 size: 15 residues. Written as DNA, the CDR3 is TGTGCCAGCAGTGAATTGCAGGGCAGCTCCTACGAGCAGTACTTC. Protein product: CASSELQGSSYEQYF.

This chain links TRBV7-3 with TRBJ2-1; TRBD2 agrees at 7 bases. The CDR3 sequence is 13 residues long. In germline, CDR1 is SGHTA, CDR2 FQGTGA. Germline trimming cut 8 bases from V and 7 bases from J; bases unmatched to any gene: 8. The CDR3 region has the DNA TGTGCCAGCCCTGGACTAGTAAGGAATGAGCAGTTCTTC. Translation: CASPGLVRNEQFF.

The gene calls are TRBV7-9 and TRBJ2-7; D gene uncertain. The CDR3 spans 11 residues. Trimming took 5 bases from V and 4 from J, leaving 6 bases between them. Germline CDR1 SEHNR, CDR2 FQNEAQ (reference sequence). The CDR3 DNA reads as TGTGCCAGCAGCGAGACTTACGAGCAGTACTTC. This translates into CASSETYEQYF.